These 22 T cell receptor beta chains were all obtained from the same sample, sequenced in a study of siplizumab effects on memory and regulatory T cells. Clones were sequenced by immunoSEQ multiplex PCR, and TCRdb holds only the in-frame ones, with some missing. Of approximately 120,000 clones in the sample, about 90% are singletons; the top ten hold 0.75%. The sequenced sample consisted of Tregs sorted from blood. Receptor source: a human donor in good health.

The rearrangement links TRBV19 to TRBJ1-5; D is uncertain. Trimming removed 2 bases from V and 0 bases from J, with 5 bases in between. CDR3 length: 14 amino acids. Germline V CDR1 and CDR2: LNHDA, SQIVND (reference sequence). The CDR3 protein is CASSISASNQPQHF. The CDR3 DNA sequence: TGTGCCAGTAGTATATCGGCTAGCAATCAGCCCCAGCATTTT.

As for this clone: The junction and the germline gene differ at one end; a read error may be behind it. The rearrangement joins TRBV19 to TRBJ2-1; TRBD2 matches 11 bases. Germline CDR1 reads LNHDA; CDR2 reads SQIVND (reference sequence). This CDR3 spans 15 amino acids. The CDR3: CASRIASGGYNEQFF. The CDR3 bases are TGTGCCAGTAGAATAGCTAGCGGGGGGTACAATGAGCAGTTCTTC.

The chain couples TRBV6-5 to TRBJ2-1; D not resolved. Trimming pared 5 bases from V and 8 bases from J, leaving 13 bases between. The V gene's germline CDR1 is MNHEY and CDR2 SVGAGI. This CDR3 spans 13 amino acids. The CDR3 protein is CASSPARRDEQFF. The CDR3 DNA is TGTGCCAGCAGTCCTGCGCGTAGGGATGAGCAGTTCTTC.

The chain uses TRBV10-3 and TRBJ1-1, with 8 bases aligning to TRBD1. Germline lookup yields CDR1 ENHRY and CDR2 SYGVKD. The CDR3 runs 13 residues. The V and J ends lost 11 bases and 1 base, in that order; junction bases with no gene match: 6. This chain's CDR3 is CAVTGQGNTEAFF. Written as DNA, the CDR3 is TGTGCCGTCACCGGACAGGGGAACACTGAAGCTTTCTTT.

This clone was recorded once. The chain couples TRBV29-1 to TRBJ2-1; perhaps TRBD2 as D (6 bases). The length of the CDR3 is 16 residues. V gave up 2 bases and J gave up 8 bases, with 22 bases separating them. Germline values: CDR1 SQVTM, CDR2 ANQGSEA. CDR3 sequence reads: CSVENTMEGRIYEQFF. CDR3 nucleotides: TGCAGCGTTGAAAATACTATGGAGGGCCGTATCTATGAGCAGTTCTTC.

The chain links TRBV5-6 to TRBJ1-1, with 7 nucleotides matching TRBD1. The junction had 8 bases not matched to a gene; V was cut back by 4 bases and J by 5 bases. CDR3 length equals 14 residues. The germline V gene has CDR1 SGHDT and CDR2 YYEEEE. CDR3 nucleotide sequence: TGTGCCAGCAGCACGACAGGGTTGAGGACTGAAGCTTTCTTT. This translates into CASSTTGLRTEAFF.

V is TRBV13 and J is TRBJ1-1; no clear D. This CDR3 contains 17 residues. Per the germline V gene, CDR1 is PRHDT and CDR2 is FYEKMQ (reference sequence). V lost 5 bases and J lost 0, with 19 bases in between. The DNA of the CDR3 is TGTGCCAGCAGCCCACCTCCCGGGAAGGGCATGAACACTGAAGCTTTCTTT. As protein: CASSPPPGKGMNTEAFF.

The CDR3 loop reads CASSRTGGTNEKLFF. CDR3 coding DNA: TGTGCCAGCTCCCGGACAGGGGGGACTAATGAAAAACTGTTTTTT. The V call is TRBV18, the J call TRBJ1-4; TRBD1 matches at 10 bases. Germline lookup yields CDR1 KGHSH and CDR2 LQKENI. The J segment lost 2 bases and the V segment lost 6 bases, leaving 3 bases of the junction unmatched. This CDR3 is 15 amino acids long.

The genes are TRBV10-3 and TRBJ1-2; no clear D. Germline assignment: CDR1 ENHRY and CDR2 SYGVKD. V shed 6 bases and J shed 4 bases, with 9 bases lying between them. The CDR3 loop spans 12 amino acids. The DNA for the CDR3 is TGTGCCATCAGCGTTACAGCCTATGGCTACACCTTC. Amino acid sequence: CAISVTAYGYTF.

The J gene is TRBJ1-1, the V gene TRBV10-3; D is ambiguous. V dropped 7 bases and J dropped 1 base, with 10 bases sitting between them. Germline assignment: CDR1 ENHRY and CDR2 SYGVKD. The CDR3 is 13 residues long. The CDR3 DNA reads as TGTGCCATCAAGGGCCAACAGAACACTGAAGCTTTCTTT. Protein: CAIKGQQNTEAFF.

This chain links TRBV7-3 with TRBJ2-1; 7 bases agree with TRBD2. V lost 0 bases to trimming and J lost 4 bases; unmatched junction nucleotides: 9. This CDR3 contains 17 residues. From germline, CDR1 is SGHTA and CDR2 FQGTGA. CDR3 sequence: CASSLTSSGGRYNEQFF. CDR3 DNA: TGTGCCAGCAGCTTAACGTCTAGCGGCGGAAGGTACAATGAGCAGTTCTTC.

The chain is built from TRBV6-1 and TRBJ2-4, with D possibly TRBD1 on 5 matching bases. Trimming took off 2 bases at V and 6 bases at J, with 14 bases between the two ends. CDR1 MNHNS and CDR2 SASEGT come from the germline V gene. There are 15 residues in the CDR3. This CDR3 is CASSEHAAGRNIQYF. CDR3 bases: TGTGCCAGCAGTGAACACGCGGCAGGGCGAAACATTCAGTACTTC.

As for this clone: The junction shows a germline mismatch at one end, possibly a read error. V is TRBV7-7 and J is TRBJ2-5, with D uncertain. CDR3 length: 15 residues. Germline values: CDR1 SSHAT, CDR2 FNYEAQ (reference sequence). CDR3: CASSLSQGLAVTQYF. CDR3 in DNA: TGTGCTAGCAGCTTATCCCAAGGCCTTGCCGTGACCCAGTACTTC.

The V call is TRBV29-1, the J call TRBJ2-5; a weak D match, TRBD2 (5 bases). Germline CDR1 and CDR2: SQVTM and ANQGSEA. The CDR3 runs 14 residues. Trimming removed 5 bases at V and 3 bases at J, with 16 bases between. CDR3: CSVPTGSWEETQYF. The CDR3 coding sequence is TGCAGCGTTCCTACGGGGTCATGGGAAGAGACCCAGTACTTC.

V gene TRBV11-2 combines with J gene TRBJ1-2; D gene ambiguous. The germline V and J ends were trimmed by 4 bases and 4 bases, with 16 bases remaining between them. CDR3 size: 15 residues. Per the germline V gene, CDR1 is SGHAT and CDR2 is FQNNGV. The CDR3 DNA is TGTGCCAGCAGCTACCGTGCGGGCAGTGGCTATGGCTACACCTTC. Protein: CASSYRAGSGYGYTF. Together with reference TRBV11-2 and TRBJ1-2, the CDR3 gives the full variable domain: EAGVAQSPRYKIIEKRQSVAFWCNPISGHATLYWYQQILGQGPKLLIQFQNNGVVDDSQLPKDRFSAERLKGVDSTLKIQPAKLEDSAVYLCASSYRAGSGYGYTFGSGTRLTVV.

This clone appeared a few times. This chain uses TRBV6-5 with TRBJ1-6, with 8 positions matching TRBD1. Trimming removed 7 bases from V and 6 bases from J; junction bases left unmatched: 5. The CDR3 covers 14 residues. From germline, CDR1 is MNHEY and CDR2 SVGAGI. CDR3 nucleotides: TGTGCCAGCACCCGGACAGGGCCTAATTCACCCCTCCACTTT. Protein sequence: CASTRTGPNSPLHF.

V is TRBV6-5 and J is TRBJ2-1; 9 bases map to TRBD1. Germline-derived CDR1 and CDR2 are MNHEY and SVGAGI. The trim removed 4 bases at V and 7 bases at J, leaving 5 bases unmatched. The CDR3 sequence is 14 residues long. This CDR3 reads CASSWDRVSNEQFF. The CDR3 nucleotides read TGTGCCAGCAGTTGGGACAGGGTATCTAATGAGCAGTTCTTC.

The V gene is TRBV7-9, the J gene TRBJ2-1; 10 bases agree with TRBD1. V dropped 5 bases and J dropped 4; count of bases not matched to a gene: 8. Germline V CDR1 and CDR2: SEHNR, FQNEAQ (reference sequence). This CDR3 contains 16 residues. CDR3 residues: CASSHQTGGRYNEQFF. CDR3 DNA sequence: TGTGCCAGCAGCCACCAGACAGGGGGCCGGTACAATGAGCAGTTCTTC.

The chain is built from TRBV18 and TRBJ2-4, with 8 bases fitting TRBD2. CDR1 and CDR2 (germline): KGHSH, LQKENI. V trimming: 3 bases; J trimming: 6 bases; junction bases outside the gene matches: 7. The CDR3 runs 15 residues. CDR3 residues: CASSPISGAGNIQYF. CDR3 DNA sequence: TGTGCCAGCTCACCGATTAGCGGGGCCGGAAACATTCAGTACTTC.

The chain employs TRBV11-2 and TRBJ2-1; D not certain. The V end lost 1 base, the J end lost 4 bases, and 11 bases lay between the germline ends. Germline values: CDR1 SGHAT, CDR2 FQNNGV. The CDR3 has 15 amino acids. Here the CDR3 DNA reads TGTGCCAGCAGCTTAGGGGCTAGTGTTTACAATGAGCAGTTCTTC. Its protein product is CASSLGASVYNEQFF.

CDR3 DNA sequence: TGTGCCAGCAGCCGGGACAGGATCACCGGGGAGCTGTTTTTT. Its translation is CASSRDRITGELFF. The chain couples TRBV14 to TRBJ2-2; TRBD1 aligns across 8 bases. Trimming took 4 bases from V and 4 from J; bases not matched to a gene: 2. CDR3 length: 14 residues. Per germline, CDR1 SGHDN and CDR2 FVKESK. The full variable domain, its missing parts supplied by reference TRBV14 and TRBJ2-2, is EAGVTQFPSHSVIEKGQTVTLRCDPISGHDNLYWYRRVMGKEIKFLLHFVKESKQDESGMPNNRFLAERTGGTYSTLKVQPAELEDSGVYFCASSRDRITGELFFGEGSRLTVL.

This clone was counted a single time. The genes are TRBV7-7 and TRBJ2-4; the match to TRBD2 covers 15 bases. CDR3 size: 19 residues. The V gene end was trimmed by 1 base and the J gene end by 2 bases; junction bases not matched to a gene: 6. CDR1 and CDR2 (germline): SSHAT, FNYEAQ (reference sequence). CDR3 loop: CASSLGTSGGVGTKNIQYF. The CDR3 DNA reads as TGTGCCAGCAGCTTAGGGACTAGCGGGGGGGTAGGGACCAAAAACATTCAGTACTTC.